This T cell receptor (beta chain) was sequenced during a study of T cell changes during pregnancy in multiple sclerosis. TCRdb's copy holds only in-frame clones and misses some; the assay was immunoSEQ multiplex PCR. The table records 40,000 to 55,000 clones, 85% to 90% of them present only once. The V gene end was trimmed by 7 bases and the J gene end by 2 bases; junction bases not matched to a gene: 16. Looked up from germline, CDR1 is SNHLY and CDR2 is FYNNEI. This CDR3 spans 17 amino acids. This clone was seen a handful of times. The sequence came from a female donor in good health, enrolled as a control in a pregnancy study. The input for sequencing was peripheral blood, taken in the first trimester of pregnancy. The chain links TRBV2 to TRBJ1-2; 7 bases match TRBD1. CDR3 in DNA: TGTGCCAGCAATTTAGAAACCGGGACAGCTAAGAACTATGGCTACACCTTC. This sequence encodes CASNLETGTAKNYGYTF. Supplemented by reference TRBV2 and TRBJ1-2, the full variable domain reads EPEVTQTPSHQVTQMGQEVILRCVPISNHLYFYWYRQILGQKVEFLVSFYNNEISEKSEIFDDQFSVERPDGSNFTLKIRSTKLEDSAMYFCASNLETGTAKNYGYTFGSGTRLTVV.